This T cell receptor (beta chain) was captured in a study of CD8 T cells in Susac syndrome. Study as a whole: Patients with Susac syndrome were therapy-naive, on corticosteroids, or on intravenous immunoglobulin alone at blood draw.

Patients with Susac syndrome met diagnostic criteria that were recently defined for definite or probable disease. The CDR3 spans 12 residues. Germline CDR1 is PRHDT and CDR2 is FYEKMQ (reference sequence). Trimming stripped 5 bases from V and 15 bases from J, with 17 bases between. With random hexamers, roughly 0.45 to 1 ug RNA was reverse transcribed. The amplification used immunoSEQ multiplex PCR on TCR beta CDR3; it spanned 54 Vbeta and 13 Jbeta. Via MiXCR, TCRdb re-called the immunoSEQ multiplex PCR reads, giving one row per CDR3 protein. The table has about 100,000 distinct CDR3 sequences, 95% seen once; the top ten hold 0.3%.

V is TRBV13 and J is TRBJ2-1; possible D gene TRBD1, 6 bases. The receptor was derived from a human donor with Susac syndrome. The sample comprised CD8+ T cells from PBMCs. Here the CDR3 reads CASSRGGQRGFF. DNA of the CDR3: TGTGCCAGCAGCCGAGGGGGTCAACGGGGGTTCTTC.